A single sample gave rise to the 14 T cell receptor beta chains below, sequenced in a study of tumor-infiltrating lymphocytes in localized non-small cell lung cancer. Libraries were prepared by immunoSEQ multiplex PCR; TCRdb keeps only in-frame clonotypes and omits some of them. The top ten hold approximately 12% of the sample, which has about 12,000 clones, about 82% seen once. The sample was uninvolved lung tissue not adjacent to the tumor. Receptors originate from a human donor with non-small cell lung cancer.

V and J are TRBV19 and TRBJ1-1; D perhaps matches TRBD1 (6 bases). Trimming left V 0 bases short and J 4 bases short, with 12 bases between. Germline V lookup: CDR1 LNHDA, CDR2 SQIVND (reference sequence). The CDR3 consists of 15 residues. The CDR3 loop is CASSIDAQGRTEAFF. CDR3 sequence (DNA): TGTGCCAGTAGTATAGATGCTCAGGGGCGCACTGAAGCTTTCTTT.

The chain recombines TRBV30 with TRBJ1-5; D not certain. The CDR3 totals 11 residues. The V gene's germline CDR1 is GTSNPN and CDR2 SVGIG (reference sequence). Trimming cost V 5 bases and J 6 bases, with 8 bases left between them. In DNA, the CDR3 is TGTGCCTGGGGAAAGGGTCAGCCCCAGCATTTT. It is translated as CAWGKGQPQHF.

The CDR3: CASSVRLAVNSYEQYF. CDR3 sequence (DNA): TGTGCCAGCAGTGTTCGACTAGCGGTGAACTCCTACGAGCAGTACTTC. This sequence joins TRBV6-1 and TRBJ2-7; 9 bases line up with TRBD2. The junction had 7 bases not matched to a gene; V was cut back by 4 bases and J by 0 bases. The CDR3 spans 16 residues. Germline loops: CDR1 MNHNS, CDR2 SASEGT.

In its sample, this clone was seen once. The chain joins TRBV5-1 to TRBJ2-2, with TRBD1 matching 10 bases. The germline V gene encodes CDR1 SGHRS and CDR2 YFSETQ. The CDR3 length is 18 residues. The V and J ends lost 4 bases and 1 base, in that order; junction bases with no gene match: 10. This CDR3 is CASSLDPRDRGNTGELFF. CDR3 nucleotides: TGCGCCAGCAGCCTGGACCCCCGGGACAGGGGGAACACCGGGGAGCTGTTTTTT.

The chain combines TRBV30 with TRBJ2-1, with 16 nucleotides matching TRBD2. Germline-derived CDR1 and CDR2 are GTSNPN and SVGIG (reference sequence). This CDR3 is built from 14 residues. Trimming took 4 bases from V and 13 from J; bases not matched to a gene: 7. The CDR3 is CAWIRGLAGGLQFF. CDR3 nucleotide sequence: TGTGCCTGGATACGGGGACTAGCGGGGGGGCTACAGTTCTTC.

J is TRBJ2-7 and V is TRBV10-2, with 7 bases matching TRBD1. CDR1 and CDR2 from the germline V gene are WSHSY and SAAADI. The length of the CDR3 is 16 residues. With 0 bases clipped from V and 2 bases from J, the junction kept 7 bases outside the gene matches. The CDR3 DNA reads as TGCGCCAGCAGTGAGTCGGTGACAGGGCCTCCCTACGAGCAGTACTTC. Translating gives CASSESVTGPPYEQYF.

This rearrangement joins TRBV15 to TRBJ1-4; D call uncertain. The germline V and J ends were trimmed by 5 bases and 3 bases, with 13 bases remaining between them. Germline CDR1 LNHNV, CDR2 YYDKDF (reference sequence). CDR3 length: 15 residues. For the CDR3, the DNA is TGTGCCACCAGCCACCCGGGGAGGCCTAATGAAAAACTGTTTTTT. The encoded protein is CATSHPGRPNEKLFF.

The V and J genes are TRBV28 and TRBJ1-2; D not certain. V was cut by 5 bases and J by 8 bases, with 12 bases left in between. Germline V CDR1 and CDR2: MDHEN, SYDVKM. The CDR3 consists of 12 residues. CDR3 amino acids: CASSTPTGGYTF. The DNA for the CDR3 is TGTGCCAGCAGTACGCCGACGGGGGGCTACACCTTC.

V usage is TRBV9 and J usage is TRBJ2-1; D may be TRBD1 (5 bases). In germline, CDR1 is SGDLS, CDR2 YYNGEE. The CDR3 has 16 residues. V gave up 3 bases and J gave up 1 base, with 14 bases separating them. CDR3 residues: CASSEPGQGSYNEQFF. In DNA form, the CDR3 reads TGTGCCAGCAGCGAGCCTGGGCAGGGTTCCTACAATGAGCAGTTCTTC.

This chain links TRBV11-3 with TRBJ2-2, with 9 bases lining up with TRBD2. With V trimmed by 0 bases and J by 5 bases, 16 bases remained unmatched. CDR1 and CDR2 (germline): SGHNT, YENEEA. The CDR3 runs 20 residues. The CDR3 loop is CASSLEGLAGKGAGTGELFF. Written as DNA, the CDR3 is TGTGCCAGCAGCTTAGAGGGGCTAGCGGGGAAGGGGGCTGGGACCGGGGAGCTGTTTTTT. The whole variable domain, remainder taken from reference TRBV11-3 and TRBJ2-2, is EAGVVQSPRYKIIEKKQPVAFWCNPISGHNTLYWYLQNLGQGPELLIRYENEEAVDDSQLPKDRFSAERLKGVDSTLKIQPAELGDSAVYLCASSLEGLAGKGAGTGELFFGEGSRLTVL.

The chain recombines TRBV6-1 with TRBJ1-2; no firm D call. Germline lookup yields CDR1 MNHNS and CDR2 SASEGT. Trimming removed 0 bases at V and 8 bases at J, with 10 bases between. The CDR3 loop spans 13 amino acids. The CDR3 loop is CASSEAQVRGYTF. The CDR3, as DNA: TGTGCCAGCAGTGAAGCGCAGGTACGGGGCTACACCTTC.

The CDR3 spells CASSFKTTYEQYF. For the CDR3, the DNA is TGTGCCAGCAGCTTTAAAACCACCTACGAGCAGTACTTC. The chain is built from TRBV7-2 and TRBJ2-7; no definite D call. Deletions cut 3 bases from V and 2 bases from J, with 8 bases between. CDR3 length: 13 residues. The germline gives CDR1 SGHTA, CDR2 FQGNSA.

V usage is TRBV6-5 and J usage is TRBJ1-1; the D is unclear. The CDR3 is 16 amino acids. Trimming removed 3 bases at V and 0 bases at J, with 14 bases between. Germline-derived CDR1 and CDR2 are MNHEY and SVGAGI. CDR3 region: CASSYGIKSMNTEAFF. CDR3 DNA: TGTGCCAGCAGTTATGGGATCAAAAGTATGAACACTGAAGCTTTCTTT.

V usage is TRBV6-5 and J usage is TRBJ2-7; D is unresolved. The CDR3 loop spans 13 amino acids. The germline CDR1 and CDR2 sequences are MNHEY and SVGAGI. V was trimmed by 4 bases and J by 3 bases, leaving 10 bases between them. As DNA, the CDR3 is TGTGCCAGCAGTTCCCCTCGCGGCTACGAGCAGTACTTC. Protein: CASSSPRGYEQYF.